The sequence of this T cell receptor beta chain was determined in a study of OX40 agonist ivuxolimab in advanced cancers. General study findings and limits: Low levels of normalized T-cell clonal expansion also appeared in some nonresponders.

Cycle 7 day 1, cycle 4 day 1, and baseline were the timepoints at which blood was sampled. Repertoires were generated with immunoSEQ multiplex PCR, while TCRdb's copy carries only in-frame clones and drops some. The sample consists of about 150,000 clones, roughly 94% of them appearing once. The CDR3 contains 16 residues. V was pared by 1 base and J by 8 bases, with 20 bases between. Germline loops: CDR1 SGHAT, CDR2 FQNNGV. Notes on this clone: The antigen is unknown.

The J gene is TRBJ1-2, the V gene TRBV11-2, with no clear D. The source is an adult with an advanced solid tumor such as melanoma, head and neck, liver or kidney cancer. The material sequenced was CD4+ or CD8+ T cells sorted from blood, taken in a trial of the OX40 agonist ivuxolimab. The CDR3: CASSLVAGTARWGYTF. CDR3 in DNA: TGTGCCAGCAGCTTAGTGGCCGGAACTGCACGGTGGGGCTACACCTTC. Full variable domain (outside the CDR3, taken from reference TRBV11-2 and TRBJ1-2): EAGVAQSPRYKIIEKRQSVAFWCNPISGHATLYWYQQILGQGPKLLIQFQNNGVVDDSQLPKDRFSAERLKGVDSTLKIQPAKLEDSAVYLCASSLVAGTARWGYTFGSGTRLTVV.